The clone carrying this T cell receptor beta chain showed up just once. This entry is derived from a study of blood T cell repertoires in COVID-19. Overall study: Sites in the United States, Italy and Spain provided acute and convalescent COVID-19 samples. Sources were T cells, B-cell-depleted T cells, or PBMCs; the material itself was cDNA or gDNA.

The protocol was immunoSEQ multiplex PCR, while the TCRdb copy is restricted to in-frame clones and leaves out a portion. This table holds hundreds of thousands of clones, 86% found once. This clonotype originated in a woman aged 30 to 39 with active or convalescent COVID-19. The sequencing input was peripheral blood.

CDR3 amino acids: CASSVEGRVVDTQYF. The CDR3 bases are TGTGCCAGCAGCGTAGAAGGCAGGGTGGTCGATACGCAGTATTTT. The chain has TRBV9 and TRBJ2-3, with D possibly matching TRBD1 (5 bases). Trimming stripped 0 bases from V and 6 bases from J, with 14 bases between. CDR3 length: 15 amino acids. The germline gives CDR1 SGDLS, CDR2 YYNGEE.